This T cell receptor (beta chain) was retrieved from a study of T cells in Graves' hyperthyroidism and ophthalmopathy. Across the study: Blood from the periphery was taken at initial diagnosis, before any treatment. Findings of the study overall: By a 13 V-J model, ophthalmopathy was set apart from stable hyperthyroidism. It was a median roughly six months before onset that the model predicted ophthalmopathy.

Thyroid ultrasound, orbital computed tomography, clinical symptoms, and serum thyroxine and TRAb underpinned diagnoses. Regions amplified from RNA transcripts were the TCR beta CDR3 regions. An initial round of RT-PCR targeting the TCR CDR3 relied on the HTBI primer set. A single record per CDR3 protein comes from TCRdb applying MiXCR to the multiplex PCR reads. The sample consists of about half a million distinct CDR3 sequences, about 16% of them appearing once. Note on this clonotype: Its antigen is undetermined.

This clonotype was obtained from a woman aged 25 to 39 with Graves' ophthalmopathy. Sequencing used blood.

DNA for the CDR3: TGTGCCAGCAGCTTTGGGACCACCGGGGAGCTGTTTTTT. Translation: CASSFGTTGELFF. V usage is TRBV7-9 and J usage is TRBJ2-2; the D call may be TRBD1 or TRBD2 (5 bases each). The ends were cut back, 3 bases at V and 4 bases at J, with 6 bases in the middle. Per germline, CDR1 SEHNR and CDR2 FQNEAQ (reference sequence). This CDR3 region has 13 residues.